The rows below give T cell receptor beta chains drawn from one sample of a study of Graves' ophthalmopathy and Graves' hyperthyroidism. TCRdb reprocessed the multiplex PCR reads with MiXCR, giving one entry per CDR3 protein. Among over a million distinct CDR3 sequences listed, about two fifths were seen once. Sequenced input: peripheral blood or thyroid tissue (not recorded which). The receptors come from an adult man with Graves' hyperthyroidism. Each CDR3 is given with its conserved first and last residue. D genes are given only for firm matches. Some rows mark clone size as missing; the rest say once, few, many or name a class of expanded clone.

CDR3 DNA | CDR3 protein | clone size | J gene | V gene | D gene
TGTGCCAGCAGATTGGGGGGGGGCGCGGGCAATCAGCCCCAGCATTTT | CASRLGGGAGNQPQHF | - | TRBJ1-5 | TRBV10-3 | -
TGTGCCATCCTGGGACAGGGGTCCTACGAGCAGTACTTC | CAILGQGSYEQYF | few | TRBJ2-7 | TRBV12-3/TRBV12-4 | TRBD1
TGTGCCAGCAGCGTAGTAACAGCCCGCAATCAGCCCCAGCATTTT | CASSVVTARNQPQHF | - | TRBJ1-5 | TRBV9 | -
TGTGCCAGCTCACCCGGGACGGGACAGGGGTTGGAGCAGTACTTC | CASSPGTGQGLEQYF | - | TRBJ2-7 | TRBV6-1 | TRBD1
TGTGCCAATAGTCCACGGACAGGGCCCTACGAGCAGTACTTC | CANSPRTGPYEQYF | - | TRBJ2-7 | TRBV19 | TRBD1
TGTGCCAGCAATCCTCGGACAGTCCTAAACACCGGGGAGCTGTTTTTT | CASNPRTVLNTGELFF | few | TRBJ2-2 | TRBV12-3/TRBV12-4 | -
TGCAGTGAGTCGACAGCGTTTAACACTGAAGCTTTCTTT | CSESTAFNTEAFF | once | TRBJ1-1 | TRBV29-1 | -
TGTGCCACCAGTAAAGCTAGAGCCTACGAGCAGTACTTC | CATSKARAYEQYF | many | TRBJ2-7 | TRBV15 | -
TGCAGCGTCTCAGGGATCTATGGCTACACCTTC | CSVSGIYGYTF | - | TRBJ1-2 | TRBV29-1 | -
TGCGCCAGCAGCTTGGGGGGGATGAGGGGGAACTACGAGCGGTACTTC | CASSLGGMRGNYERYF | - | TRBJ2-7 | TRBV5-1 | -
TGCAGTGCTTCCGGACAGGGGGGTGAAAAACTGTTTTTT | CSASGQGGEKLFF | few | TRBJ1-4 | TRBV20-1 | TRBD1
TGCAGTAAAACTAGCGGGAGTGAGACCCAGTACTTC | CSKTSGSETQYF | - | TRBJ2-5 | TRBV20-1 | TRBD2
TGCGCCAGCAGCCCTTGGACTGCAAGGCAGGGGAACACTGAAGCTTTCTTT | CASSPWTARQGNTEAFF | - | TRBJ1-1 | TRBV4-1 | -
TGTGCCATCGGGGCAGGGGCTTCGAATGGCTACACCTTC | CAIGAGASNGYTF | once | TRBJ1-2 | TRBV10-3 | -
TGTGCCAGCAGTCTGGGGGTAGAGGATCATAGCAATCAGCCCCAGCATTTT | CASSLGVEDHSNQPQHF | - | TRBJ1-5 | TRBV2 | -
TGTGCCAGCAGCCTGGCAGGGAACCACGAGCAGTACTTC | CASSLAGNHEQYF | - | TRBJ2-7 | TRBV6-6 | -
TGTGCCAGCAGCGGACGCCGTCTCAGGGGGCCCGCACAACACCAGCCCCAGCATTTT | CASSGRRLRGPAQHQPQHF | - | TRBJ1-5 | TRBV7-7 | TRBD1
TGCAGCGTTTTTCAAGAGACCCAGTACTTC | CSVFQETQYF | many | TRBJ2-5 | TRBV29-1 | -
TGTGCCAGCAACTATATGGGACCCTTGAGGGAGCAGTACTTC | CASNYMGPLREQYF | few | TRBJ2-7 | TRBV12-3/TRBV12-4 | -
TGCGCCAGCAGTGAGACTGGACGACCAGAGACCCAGTACTTC | CASSETGRPETQYF | many | TRBJ2-5 | TRBV10-1 | -
TGTGCCAGCAGACGGGACAGGGGTAGGAATGGCTACACCTTC | CASRRDRGRNGYTF | - | TRBJ1-2 | TRBV2 | TRBD1
TGCAGCGTTGCGGGGGGAAGAGAGACCCAGTACTTC | CSVAGGRETQYF | many | TRBJ2-5 | TRBV29-1 | TRBD2
TGTGCCAGCAGGATAGGGGGGCCAAACACCGGGGAGCTGTTTTTT | CASRIGGPNTGELFF | few | TRBJ2-2 | TRBV12-3/TRBV12-4 | -
TGTGCCAGCCGTGTAGGGGGCGGGATTGCTGAAGCTTTCTTT | CASRVGGGIAEAFF | few | TRBJ1-1 | TRBV3-1 | TRBD1
TGTGCCAGCAGTCGACCGGGACGGATCAACACTGAAGCTTTCTTT | CASSRPGRINTEAFF | many | TRBJ1-1 | TRBV6-5 | -
TGTGCCACCAGTGATTCAGGGAACTACGAGCAGTACTTC | CATSDSGNYEQYF | many | TRBJ2-7 | TRBV24-1 | -
TGTGCCAGCAGTAGGACAGTAGAAACCTACGAGCAGTACTTC | CASSRTVETYEQYF | many | TRBJ2-7 | TRBV6-6 | -
TGTGCCAGCAGTCACGACCCCGTGTACGAGCAGTACTTC | CASSHDPVYEQYF | - | TRBJ2-7 | TRBV12-3/TRBV12-4 | -
TGCAGTGTTAGGACAGGGGGCAGAATTGGTGGCTACACCTTC | CSVRTGGRIGGYTF | - | TRBJ1-2 | TRBV20-1 | TRBD1
TGTGCCAGCAGTTTCGACCGGGACAGGGGAACGTCGTATGGCTACACCTTC | CASSFDRDRGTSYGYTF | - | TRBJ1-2 | TRBV28 | TRBD1
TGCAGTGCTAGATATACAGGGTGGAGCGGCTACACCTTC | CSARYTGWSGYTF | - | TRBJ1-2 | TRBV20-1 | -
TGTGCCATCAGTCCCGGCGGGATTAGCAAGGAATCGTATGGGGCCAACGTCCTGACTTTC | CAISPGGISKESYGANVLTF | - | TRBJ2-6 | TRBV10-3 | -
TGTGCCAGCAGCCGAAAATCGGGGATCACCGGGGAGCTGTTTTTT | CASSRKSGITGELFF | many | TRBJ2-2 | TRBV7-8 | -
TGTGCCAGCAGCCCGCAGGGGGTGCGTACTGAAGCTTTCTTT | CASSPQGVRTEAFF | many | TRBJ1-1 | TRBV7-9 | TRBD1
TGTGCCAGCAGGACAGGGGAAAATTCACCCCTCCACTTT | CASRTGENSPLHF | - | TRBJ1-6 | TRBV7-9 | TRBD1
TGTGCCAGCAGCCCCGGGACACCGATAAGCGAGCAGTACTTC | CASSPGTPISEQYF | - | TRBJ2-7 | TRBV7-9 | -
TGTGCCAGCAGCTGGCGGGGACGGTACTACGAGCAGTACTTC | CASSWRGRYYEQYF | many | TRBJ2-7 | TRBV7-8 | -
TGTGCCAGCAGTTACGGGCCGAGGGAAAAACTGTTTTTT | CASSYGPREKLFF | few | TRBJ1-4 | TRBV6-5 | -
TGCAGCGTTGAAGGGACGAACTTGAACACTGAAGCTTTCTTT | CSVEGTNLNTEAFF | many | TRBJ1-1 | TRBV29-1 | -
TGTGCCAGCAGCCAAGATCCAGGGGGTCTCGGGAGCGAGACCCAGTACTTC | CASSQDPGGLGSETQYF | few | TRBJ2-5 | TRBV5-5 | -
TGTGCCTGGAACTTACACGCGAACACCGGGGAGCTGTTTTTT | CAWNLHANTGELFF | few | TRBJ2-2 | TRBV30 | -
TGTGCCAGCAGCAGTATGGGACAGGTGGGCTTGGACTACACCTTC | CASSSMGQVGLDYTF | few | TRBJ1-2 | TRBV7-9 | TRBD1
TGTGCCACCAGCGGGACTAGCGGGTTTCTCGGGGAGCTGTTTTTT | CATSGTSGFLGELFF | many | TRBJ2-2 | TRBV15 | TRBD2
TGTGCCAGCCTGGGTCGAGGCGCCGGGGGCTACACCTTC | CASLGRGAGGYTF | many | TRBJ1-2 | TRBV6-6 | -
TGCAGTGCTATCGACAGGGTGAATCAGCCCCAGCATTTT | CSAIDRVNQPQHF | many | TRBJ1-5 | TRBV20-1 | TRBD1
TGCAGTGCTAGAGATGCCCAGGGGATGTGGAGCAATCAGCCCCGGCATTTT | CSARDAQGMWSNQPRHF | once | TRBJ1-5 | TRBV20-1 | -
TGCGCCAGCAGCCCCAGGACCACAAGTAGGGCCCAGTACTTC | CASSPRTTSRAQYF | - | TRBJ2-5 | TRBV5-1 | -
TGCAGCAGTTTCGGGCAGAGCTACGAGCAGTACTTC | CSSFGQSYEQYF | few | TRBJ2-7 | TRBV29-1 | -
TGTGCCAGCTTCGGGTCGGCGGACAGGGGCTTTTACGAGCAGTACTTC | CASFGSADRGFYEQYF | many | TRBJ2-7 | TRBV7-2 | TRBD1
TGTGCCAGCAGCCACTCTCGCCGGTCCCGGACAGCTTATCAGCCCCAGCATTTT | CASSHSRRSRTAYQPQHF | - | TRBJ1-5 | TRBV7-3 | -